The 2 T cell receptor beta chains given below trace back to one sample, sequenced in a study of blood T cells in healthy people across ages. Then a second PCR, running about 6 to 12 cycles, was carried out with a sample-barcoded 5' primer and a J-beta primer mix. TCRdb reprocessed the 5' RACE reads with MiXCR, giving one entry per CDR3 protein. The data hold roughly 800,000 distinct CDR3 sequences, with about 53% observed a single time. Sequenced: blood. The source of these receptors is an elderly man in good health.

This clonotype was picked up one time. This chain uses TRBV7-3 with TRBJ2-1; TRBD2 might be the D (5 bases). In germline, CDR1 is SGHTA, CDR2 FQGTGA. This CDR3 is 17 amino acids long. The germline V and J ends were trimmed by 1 base and 0 bases, with 13 bases remaining between them. Here the CDR3 DNA reads TGTGCCAGCAGCTTAAGAGGGCGGCCGAGCTCCTACAATGAGCAGTTCTTC. Protein sequence: CASSLRGRPSSYNEQFF.

This rearrangement joins TRBV3-1 to TRBJ2-2; D is ambiguous. Deletions cut 0 bases from V and 1 base from J, with 6 bases between. CDR3 length equals 15 residues. Per the germline V gene, CDR1 is LGHDT and CDR2 is YNNKEL (reference sequence). CDR3 amino acids: CASSQDVRNTGELFF. In DNA form, the CDR3 reads TGTGCCAGCAGCCAAGATGTGCGGAACACCGGGGAGCTGTTTTTT.